These 19 T cell receptor beta chains originate from one sample sequenced in a study of blood T cell repertoires in COVID-19. Clones were read by immunoSEQ multiplex PCR, and TCRdb kept only the in-frame ones, dropping some. Here the sample spans 200,000 to 250,000 clones, around 90% being singletons. The sequenced sample was peripheral blood. Receptors were obtained from a man aged 25 to 40 with COVID-19, enrolled during active disease.

The chain employs TRBV7-2 and TRBJ2-4, with D uncertain. V was cut by 5 bases and J by 5 bases, with 10 bases left in between. The CDR3 length is 13 residues. Per the germline V gene, CDR1 is SGHTA and CDR2 is FQGNSA. CDR3 sequence: CASSTYNQNIQYF. The CDR3 DNA sequence: TGTGCCAGCAGCACATATAACCAAAACATTCAGTACTTC.

The rearrangement uses TRBV4-3 and TRBJ2-3; D might be TRBD2 (6 bases). There are 12 residues in the CDR3. Germline V gene lookup returns CDR1 LGHNA and CDR2 YSLEER. Trimming stripped 0 bases from V and 8 bases from J, with 6 bases between. Here the CDR3 reads CASSQEGGTQYF. As DNA, the CDR3 is TGCGCCAGCAGCCAAGAGGGGGGTACGCAGTATTTT.

Worth noting for this clone: At one end, the junction sequence differs from germline, possibly due to a read error. In nucleotides, the CDR3 is TGCAGTGCTCTACTCCCCCGGGGGGGCCTCTTC. Its protein product is CSALLPRGGLF. The rearrangement joins TRBV20-1 to TRBJ2-1, with TRBD2 identical over 8 bases. The CDR3 contains 11 residues. CDR1 is DFQATT, CDR2 SNEGSKA, per germline (reference sequence).

The rearrangement joins TRBV23-1 to TRBJ1-1; weak D call: TRBD1 (5 bases). TRBV23-1 is identified as an open reading frame with a role that is uncertain. Trimming pared 2 bases from V and 5 bases from J, leaving 15 bases between. This CDR3 is 15 amino acids long. The CDR3 here is CASSQQQNPGTEAFF. CDR3 coding DNA: TGCGCCAGCAGTCAACAACAAAATCCAGGGACTGAAGCTTTCTTT.

The chain employs TRBV7-9 and TRBJ2-5; D is unclear. V lost 5 bases, J lost 0 bases, and 4 bases lay in between. CDR3 length equals 12 residues. Germline V gene sequence: CDR1 SEHNR, CDR2 FQNEAQ (reference sequence). The CDR3 nucleotides are TGTGCCAGCAGCCGGTACCAAGAGACCCAGTACTTC. Protein sequence: CASSRYQETQYF.

In its sample, this clone was seen once. V is TRBV7-2 and J is TRBJ2-7, with D hard to call. The V end lost 1 base, the J end lost 0 bases, and 7 bases lay between the germline ends. Looked up from germline, CDR1 is SGHTA and CDR2 is FQGNSA. There are 14 residues in the CDR3. The CDR3 bases are TGTGCCAGCAGCTTAGAGAGACTCTCCTACGAGCAGTACTTC. This gives the protein CASSLERLSYEQYF.

The J gene is TRBJ1-2, the V gene TRBV25-1; the D gene is possibly TRBD1 (6 bases). V dropped 2 bases and J dropped 6 bases, with 16 bases sitting between them. Germline V gives CDR1 MGHDK, CDR2 SYGVNS. The CDR3 consists of 15 residues. DNA of the CDR3: TGTGCCAGCAGTGAAGCAGGGGTCGATTATCATGGCTACACCTTC. Translating gives CASSEAGVDYHGYTF.

This clone was counted once. The chain carries TRBV24-1 and TRBJ2-1; D is unclear. The V end was cut by 0 bases, the J end by 9 bases, with 8 bases between. This CDR3 is built from 13 residues. Germline values: CDR1 KGHDR, CDR2 SFDVKD. CDR3 loop: CATSDLSSTEQFF. The CDR3 DNA follows: TGTGCCACCAGTGATTTGTCGAGTACTGAGCAGTTCTTC.

The chain recombines TRBV5-5 with TRBJ1-5, with D possibly matching TRBD1 (5 bases). V lost 3 bases and J lost 1, with 14 bases in between. CDR1 is SGHKS, CDR2 YYEKEE, per germline (reference sequence). The CDR3 is made up of 16 amino acids. CDR3 bases: TGTGCCAGCAGCTCCAGGGAAGCCGGGAGCAATCAGCCCCAGCATTTT. Residues: CASSSREAGSNQPQHF.

The chain uses TRBV10-2 and TRBJ2-3, with 12 bases identical to TRBD1. V was clipped by 5 bases and J by 3 bases; unmatched bases: 9. The CDR3 runs to 17 residues. From germline, CDR1 is WSHSY and CDR2 SAAADI. In DNA, the CDR3 is TGCGCCAGCAGTCGACCACTGGGACAGGGGGCAACAGATACGCAGTATTTT. This sequence encodes CASSRPLGQGATDTQYF.

This clone was counted between two and nine times. The chain recombines TRBV7-2 with TRBJ1-2, with TRBD1 as a possible D gene (6 bases). The germline gives CDR1 SGHTA, CDR2 FQGNSA. The CDR3 runs to 13 residues. Trimming took 1 base from V and 8 from J, leaving 11 bases between them. The CDR3 loop reads CASSLEGEKGYTF. CDR3 bases: TGTGCCAGCAGCTTAGAGGGGGAGAAAGGCTACACCTTC.

Points on this clone: Other DNA sequences in this sample translate to the same CDR3. The chain couples TRBV6-5 to TRBJ2-7; the match to TRBD1 covers 9 bases. The CDR3 contains 15 residues. From germline, CDR1 is MNHEY and CDR2 SVGAGI. J lost 1 base, V lost 6 bases, and 7 bases had no gene match. CDR3 nucleotides: TGTGCCAGCAGCTCACCGGGACAGGGATCCTACGAGCAGTACTTC. Protein: CASSSPGQGSYEQYF.

The chain employs TRBV7-9 and TRBJ1-1, with D tentatively TRBD1 (5 bases). The CDR3 is made up of 17 amino acids. V was clipped by 3 bases and J by 4 bases, with 21 bases between them. Per germline, CDR1 SEHNR and CDR2 FQNEAQ (reference sequence). The CDR3 spells CASSFRGKAREGTEAFF. DNA of the CDR3: TGTGCCAGCAGCTTTAGGGGTAAGGCAAGGGAGGGCACTGAAGCTTTCTTT.

The chain carries TRBV12-3 or TRBV12-4 and TRBJ1-1; D is unresolved. With 4 bases removed from V and 2 bases from J, the gap between germline ends came to 8 bases. CDR3 length: 13 residues. The CDR3 DNA sequence: TGTGCCAGCAGTTACAGTACCAACACTGAAGCTTTCTTT. This translates into CASSYSTNTEAFF.

A few counts support this clone. The chain links TRBV3-1 (or the pseudogene TRBV3-2) to TRBJ1-2; weak D call: TRBD1 (5 bases). With 3 bases removed from V and 6 bases from J, the gap between germline ends came to 14 bases. CDR3 length equals 14 residues. Germline V lookup: CDR1 LGHDT, CDR2 YNNKEL (reference sequence). The CDR3 reads CASSHNAGRDGYTF. The CDR3 nucleotides are TGTGCCAGCAGCCACAATGCGGGGCGGGATGGCTACACCTTC.

The CDR3 spells CASSIRVGSSGNTIYF. The CDR3 nucleotides read TGTGCCAGCAGCATCAGGGTTGGAAGCTCTGGAAACACCATATATTTT. The chain uses TRBV5-5 and TRBJ1-3; D perhaps matches TRBD1 (5 bases). From germline, CDR1 is SGHKS and CDR2 YYEKEE (reference sequence). This CDR3 region has 16 residues. Trimming cost V 4 bases and J 0 bases, with 14 bases left between them.

V is TRBV30 and J is TRBJ2-1; D possibly corresponds to TRBD1 (6 bases). The germline V gene encodes CDR1 GTSNPN and CDR2 SVGIG (reference sequence). Between the trimmed V and J ends, which lost 8 bases and 0 bases, there was a span of 14 bases. This CDR3 region has 14 residues. This CDR3 reads CAGRQVSSYNEQFF. CDR3 DNA: TGTGCCGGACGACAGGTCAGCTCCTACAATGAGCAGTTCTTC.

This clone was seen only once. The chain has TRBV11-3 and TRBJ2-1; D possibly corresponds to TRBD1 (5 bases). CDR3 size: 12 residues. The V end was cut by 1 base, the J end by 9 bases, with 7 bases between. Germline V lookup: CDR1 SGHNT, CDR2 YENEEA. As DNA, the CDR3 is TGTGCCAGCAGCTTAGGGGGCGGTGAGCAGTTCTTC. Its protein product is CASSLGGGEQFF.

The rearrangement uses TRBV7-8 and TRBJ2-3; D is possibly TRBD1 (6 bases). Trimming took off 3 bases at V and 4 bases at J, with 11 bases between the two ends. Germline assignment: CDR1 SGHVS and CDR2 FQNEAQ. This CDR3 comprises 14 residues. CDR3 loop: CASSFGGEADTQYF. The CDR3 DNA is TGTGCCAGCAGCTTTGGGGGCGAGGCAGATACGCAGTATTTT.